Sequencing of this TCR beta chain was carried out in a study of human T cells and chemical hapten exposure. About the study: Patients, predominantly female, presented with alopecia areata, totalis or universalis. Study-wide results and caveats: Expanded TCRs formed significantly more large CDR3 similarity clusters than controls. Sensitizing to DPC left TCRs with a frequency above 1 in 1000 unaltered.

Original data processing: With a range of 23,224 to 690,600, the median per sample was about 87,000 TCRs. TCRdb recomputed calls from the RACE reads with MiXCR, one row per CDR3 protein. The V and J calls reflect TCRdb's pipeline rather than the authors' work. The table lists about 98,000 distinct CDR3 sequences, under 14% of them singletons. V shed 0 bases and J shed 3 bases, with 14 bases lying between them. Germline V CDR1 and CDR2: MNHEY, SVGEGT. The CDR3 spans 16 residues. This clonotype has a count of ten or more. The antigen is unknown. This sample's time point: pre-sensitization, week 0. Treatment indicated: therapeutic diphenylcyclopropenone sensitization with weekly scalp DPC.

The material sequenced was whole blood, taken in connection with sensitization to the hapten diphenylcyclopropenone (DPC). The V and J genes are TRBV6-2 or TRBV6-3 and TRBJ1-2, with D possibly matching TRBD1 (5 bases). This TCR derives from a woman aged 60-70 years with alopecia areata. Some clones in this sample may be carry-over from other donors' samples. CDR3 nucleotides: TGTGCCAGCAGTTACTCGACCCGAACGGGGGACTATGGCTACACCTTC. It specifies CASSYSTRTGDYGYTF.